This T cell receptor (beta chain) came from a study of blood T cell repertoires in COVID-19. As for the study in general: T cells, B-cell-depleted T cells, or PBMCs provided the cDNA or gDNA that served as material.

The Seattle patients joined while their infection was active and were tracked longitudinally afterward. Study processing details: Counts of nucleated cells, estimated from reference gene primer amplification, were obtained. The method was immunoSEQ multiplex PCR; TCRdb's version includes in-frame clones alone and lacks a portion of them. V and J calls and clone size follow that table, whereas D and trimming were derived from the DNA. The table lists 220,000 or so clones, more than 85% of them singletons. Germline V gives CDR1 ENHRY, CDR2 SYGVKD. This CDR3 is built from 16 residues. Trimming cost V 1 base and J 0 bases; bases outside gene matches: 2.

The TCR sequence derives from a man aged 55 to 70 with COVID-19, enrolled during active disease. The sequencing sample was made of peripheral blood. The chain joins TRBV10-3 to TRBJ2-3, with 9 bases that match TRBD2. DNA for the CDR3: TGTGCCATCAGTGAGTTAGCGGGGGCCAGCACAGATACGCAGTATTTT. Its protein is CAISELAGASTDTQYF.